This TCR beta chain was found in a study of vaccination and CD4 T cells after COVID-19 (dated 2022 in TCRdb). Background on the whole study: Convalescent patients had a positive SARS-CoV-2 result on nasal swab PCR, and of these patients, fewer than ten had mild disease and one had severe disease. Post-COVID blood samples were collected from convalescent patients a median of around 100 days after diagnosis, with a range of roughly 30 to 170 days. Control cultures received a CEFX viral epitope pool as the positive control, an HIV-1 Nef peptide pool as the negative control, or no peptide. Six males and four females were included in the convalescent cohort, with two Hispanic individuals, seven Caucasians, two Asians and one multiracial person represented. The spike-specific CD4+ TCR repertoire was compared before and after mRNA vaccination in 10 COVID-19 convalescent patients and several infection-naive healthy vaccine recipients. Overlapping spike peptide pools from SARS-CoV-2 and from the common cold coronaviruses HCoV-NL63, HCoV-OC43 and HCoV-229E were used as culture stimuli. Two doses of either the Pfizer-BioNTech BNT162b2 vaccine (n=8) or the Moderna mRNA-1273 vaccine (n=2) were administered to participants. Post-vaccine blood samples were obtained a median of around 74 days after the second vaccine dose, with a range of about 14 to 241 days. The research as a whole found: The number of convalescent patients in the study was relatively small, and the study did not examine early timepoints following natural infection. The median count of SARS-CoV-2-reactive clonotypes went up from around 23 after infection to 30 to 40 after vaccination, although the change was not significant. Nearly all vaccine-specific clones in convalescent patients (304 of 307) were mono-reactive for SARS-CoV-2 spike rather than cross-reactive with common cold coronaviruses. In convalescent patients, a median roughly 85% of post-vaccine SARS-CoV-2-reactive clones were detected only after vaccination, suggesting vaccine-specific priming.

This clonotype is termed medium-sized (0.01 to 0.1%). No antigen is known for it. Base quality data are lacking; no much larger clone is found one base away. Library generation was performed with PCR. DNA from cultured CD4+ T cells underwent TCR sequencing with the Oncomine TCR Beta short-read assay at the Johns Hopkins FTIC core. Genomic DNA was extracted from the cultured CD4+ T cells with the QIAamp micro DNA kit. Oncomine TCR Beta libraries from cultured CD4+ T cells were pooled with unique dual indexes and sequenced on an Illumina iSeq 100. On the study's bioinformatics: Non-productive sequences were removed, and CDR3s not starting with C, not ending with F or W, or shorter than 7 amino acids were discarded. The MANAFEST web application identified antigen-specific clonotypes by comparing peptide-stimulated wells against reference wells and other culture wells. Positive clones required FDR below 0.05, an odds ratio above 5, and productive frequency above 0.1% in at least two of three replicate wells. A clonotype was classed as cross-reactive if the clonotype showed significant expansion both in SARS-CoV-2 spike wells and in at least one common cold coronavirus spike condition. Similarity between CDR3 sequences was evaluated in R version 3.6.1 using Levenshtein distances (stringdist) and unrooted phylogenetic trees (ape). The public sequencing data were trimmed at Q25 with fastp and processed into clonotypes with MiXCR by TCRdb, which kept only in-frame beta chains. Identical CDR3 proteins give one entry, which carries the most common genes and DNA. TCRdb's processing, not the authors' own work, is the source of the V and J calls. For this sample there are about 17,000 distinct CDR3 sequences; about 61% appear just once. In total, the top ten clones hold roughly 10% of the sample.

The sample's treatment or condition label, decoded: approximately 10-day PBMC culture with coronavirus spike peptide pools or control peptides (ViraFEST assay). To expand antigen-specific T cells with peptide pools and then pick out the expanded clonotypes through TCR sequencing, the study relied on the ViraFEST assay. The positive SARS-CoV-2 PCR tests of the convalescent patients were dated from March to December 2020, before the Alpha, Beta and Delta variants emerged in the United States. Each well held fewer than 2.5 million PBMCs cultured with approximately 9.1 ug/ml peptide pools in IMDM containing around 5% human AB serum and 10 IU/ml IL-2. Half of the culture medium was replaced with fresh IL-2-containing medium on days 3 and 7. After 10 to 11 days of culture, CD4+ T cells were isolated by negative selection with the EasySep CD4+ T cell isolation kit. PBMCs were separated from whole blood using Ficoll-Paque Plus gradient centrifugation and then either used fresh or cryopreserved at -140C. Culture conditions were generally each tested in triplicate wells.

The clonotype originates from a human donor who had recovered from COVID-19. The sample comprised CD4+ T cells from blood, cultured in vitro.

CDR3 region: CASSFRGPPWSYEQYF. The nucleotide sequence reads as follows: TGTGCCAGCAGTTTCCGTGGGCCTCCTTGGTCCTACGAGCAGTACTTC. The sequence is built from TRBV6-5 and TRBJ2-7; there is no confident call for the D gene. Including cysteine and phenylalanine, the CDR3 has 16 amino acids. Only CDR3 DNA remains: 48 bases, in frame from the first base. From a lookup of the germline V gene, CDR1 and CDR2 are MNHEY and SVGAGI. The junction carries 17 bases between V and J, which are trimmed by 4 bases and 1 base respectively.